The 10 T cell receptor beta chains below were found in one sample sequenced in a study of STAT5B mutations in CD4+ large granular lymphocyte leukemia (dated by TCRdb to between 2020 and 2023). The library relied on the immunoSEQ multiplex PCR assay. Imported from immuneACCESS, the table was reduced by TCRdb to in-frame sequences with V and J called. These copies leave out some clones; in studies compared against another copy, an unresolved V gene accounts for under half, and the cause of the remainder is not known. The sample includes 4,500 to 6,000 clones, with about 91% observed a single time. The ten largest account for more than 70% of the sample. Sequencing was performed on PBMCs. These receptors all come from a man in his forties with CD4+ T-cell large granular lymphocyte leukemia.

The chain carries TRBV2 and TRBJ1-2; D is unresolved. The CDR3 has 12 amino acids. CDR1 is SNHLY, CDR2 FYNNEI, per germline. The V and J ends lost 3 bases and 4 bases respectively, with 6 bases between them. The CDR3 is CASSERLYGYTF. DNA of the CDR3: TGTGCCAGCAGTGAGAGACTCTATGGCTACACCTTC. Drawing the rest from reference TRBV2 and TRBJ1-2, the complete variable domain is EPEVTQTPSHQVTQMGQEVILRCVPISNHLYFYWYRQILGQKVEFLVSFYNNEISEKSEIFDDQFSVERPDGSNFTLKIRSTKLEDSAMYFCASSERLYGYTFGSGTRLTVV.

Details on this clone: An end of the junction differs from the germline gene, which may be a read error. The gene calls are TRBV7-6 and TRBJ1-5; D is ambiguous. Germline lookup yields CDR1 SGHVS and CDR2 FNYEAQ. This CDR3 is 14 amino acids long. CDR3 protein: CLIHGTSSNQPQHF. The CDR3 DNA sequence: TGCTTAATACATGGAACCTCAAGCAATCAGCCCCAGCATTTT.

The chain links TRBV5-1 to TRBJ2-1; 8 nucleotides agree with TRBD2. J gave up 9 bases and V 4 bases, and 12 bases lay outside the gene matches. The CDR3 spans 15 residues. Germline loops: CDR1 SGHRS, CDR2 YFSETQ. The CDR3 DNA reads as TGCGCCAGCAGCGTAAACAGCGGGAGTGCCAGTGAGCAGTTCTTC. This translates into CASSVNSGSASEQFF. The full variable domain, rest sourced from reference TRBV5-1 and TRBJ2-1, is KAGVTQTPRYLIKTRGQQVTLSCSPISGHRSVSWYQQTPGQGLQFLFEYFSETQRNKGNFPGRFSGRQFSNSRSEMNVSTLELGDSALYLCASSVNSGSASEQFFGPGTRLTVL.

V usage is TRBV5-8 and J usage is TRBJ1-2; 8 bases match TRBD1. CDR3 length: 16 amino acids. Germline trimming cut 4 bases from V and 1 base from J; bases unmatched to any gene: 9. Germline V gene data show CDR1 as SGHTS and CDR2 as YDEGEE. The CDR3 DNA follows: TGTGCCAGCAGCACAAAAGACAGGGGCGGTAACTATGGCTACACCTTC. It translates to CASSTKDRGGNYGYTF.

The genes are TRBV10-3 and TRBJ1-2; 7 nucleotides agree with TRBD1. This CDR3 spans 15 amino acids. CDR1 and CDR2 (germline): ENHRY, SYGVKD. The V segment lost 3 bases and the J segment 8 bases; nucleotides outside the gene matches: 12. CDR3 nucleotides: TGTGCCATCAGTGATAGTACAGGGGCGGCGGGGGGCTACACCTTC. This sequence encodes CAISDSTGAAGGYTF.

The CDR3 spells CASRGQETQYF. The CDR3, as DNA: TGTGCCAGCAGAGGACAAGAGACCCAGTACTTC. V and J are TRBV2 and TRBJ2-5; no reliable D call. The V end lost 6 bases, the J end lost 2 bases, and 4 bases lay between the germline ends. The CDR3 consists of 11 residues. The germline CDR1 and CDR2 sequences are SNHLY and FYNNEI.

The V and J genes are TRBV7-8 and TRBJ2-7, with 11 bases fitting TRBD2. Germline V CDR1 and CDR2: SGHVS, FQNEAQ. The CDR3 consists of 14 residues. Trimming removed 5 bases from V and 4 bases from J; junction bases left unmatched: 4. The CDR3 region has the DNA TGTGCCAGCAGCGTGACTAGCGGGGTTTACGAGCAGTACTTC. Its protein is CASSVTSGVYEQYF.

This chain uses TRBV7-2 with TRBJ1-1; D gene unclear. V was cut by 1 base and J by 7 bases, with 16 bases left in between. The length of the CDR3 is 15 residues. Germline V gene sequence: CDR1 SGHTA, CDR2 FQGNSA. The CDR3 is CASSLVAVVEGEAFF. DNA for the CDR3: TGTGCCAGCAGCTTAGTGGCGGTTGTAGAAGGTGAAGCTTTCTTT.

The gene calls are TRBV6-1 and TRBJ1-2; 11 bases match TRBD1. V gave up 7 bases and J gave up 6 bases; unmatched junction bases: 10. The CDR3 is 15 amino acids. CDR1 and CDR2 from the germline V gene are MNHNS and SASEGT. CDR3 region: CASTILRDRGNGYTF. In nucleotides, the CDR3 is TGTGCCAGCACCATTCTCCGGGACAGGGGGAATGGCTACACCTTC.

V usage is TRBV5-1 and J usage is TRBJ2-3; 10 bases align to TRBD2. The trim removed 5 bases at V and 4 bases at J, leaving 13 bases unmatched. The CDR3 consists of 17 residues. Germline CDR1 reads SGHRS; CDR2 reads YFSETQ. The CDR3, as DNA: TGCGCCAGCAGACCCCTCTCTAGCGGGGGACCCTCAGATACGCAGTATTTT. The encoded protein is CASRPLSSGGPSDTQYF.